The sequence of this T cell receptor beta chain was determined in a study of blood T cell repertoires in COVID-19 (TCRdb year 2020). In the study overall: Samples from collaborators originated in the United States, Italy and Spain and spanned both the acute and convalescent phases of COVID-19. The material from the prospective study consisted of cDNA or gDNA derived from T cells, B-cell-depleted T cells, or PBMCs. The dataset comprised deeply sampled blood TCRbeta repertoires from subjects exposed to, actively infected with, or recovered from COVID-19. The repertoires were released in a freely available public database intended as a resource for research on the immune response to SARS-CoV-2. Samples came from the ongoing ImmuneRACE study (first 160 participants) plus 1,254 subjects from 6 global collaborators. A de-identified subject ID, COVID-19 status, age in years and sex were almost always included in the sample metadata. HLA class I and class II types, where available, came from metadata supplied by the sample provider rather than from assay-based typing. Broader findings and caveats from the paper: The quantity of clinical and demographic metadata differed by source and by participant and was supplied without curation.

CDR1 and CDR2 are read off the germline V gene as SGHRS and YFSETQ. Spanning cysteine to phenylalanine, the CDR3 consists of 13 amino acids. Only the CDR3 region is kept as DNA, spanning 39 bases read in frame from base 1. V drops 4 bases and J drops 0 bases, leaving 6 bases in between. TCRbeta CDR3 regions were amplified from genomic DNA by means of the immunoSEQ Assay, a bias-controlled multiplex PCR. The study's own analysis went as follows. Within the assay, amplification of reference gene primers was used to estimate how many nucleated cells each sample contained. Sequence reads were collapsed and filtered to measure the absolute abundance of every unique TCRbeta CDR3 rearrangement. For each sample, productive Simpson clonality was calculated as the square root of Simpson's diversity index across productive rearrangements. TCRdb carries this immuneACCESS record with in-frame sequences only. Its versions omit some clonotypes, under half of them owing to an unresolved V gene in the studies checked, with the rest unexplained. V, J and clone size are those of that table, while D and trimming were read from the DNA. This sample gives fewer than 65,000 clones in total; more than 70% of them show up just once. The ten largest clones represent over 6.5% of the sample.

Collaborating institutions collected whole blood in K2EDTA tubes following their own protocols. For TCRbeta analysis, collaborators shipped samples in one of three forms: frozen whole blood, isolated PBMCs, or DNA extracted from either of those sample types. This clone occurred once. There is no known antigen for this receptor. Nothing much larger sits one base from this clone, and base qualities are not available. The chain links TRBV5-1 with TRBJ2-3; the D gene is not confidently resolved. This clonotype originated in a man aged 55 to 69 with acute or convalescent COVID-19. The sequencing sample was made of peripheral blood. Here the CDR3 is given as CASSNPSTDTQYF. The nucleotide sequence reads TGCGCCAGCAGCAATCCGAGCACAGATACGCAGTATTTT. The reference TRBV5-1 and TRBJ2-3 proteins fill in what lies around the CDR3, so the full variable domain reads KAGVTQTPRYLIKTRGQQVTLSCSPISGHRSVSWYQQTPGQGLQFLFEYFSETQRNKGNFPGRFSGRQFSNSRSEMNVSTLELGDSALYLCASSNPSTDTQYFGPGTRLTVL.